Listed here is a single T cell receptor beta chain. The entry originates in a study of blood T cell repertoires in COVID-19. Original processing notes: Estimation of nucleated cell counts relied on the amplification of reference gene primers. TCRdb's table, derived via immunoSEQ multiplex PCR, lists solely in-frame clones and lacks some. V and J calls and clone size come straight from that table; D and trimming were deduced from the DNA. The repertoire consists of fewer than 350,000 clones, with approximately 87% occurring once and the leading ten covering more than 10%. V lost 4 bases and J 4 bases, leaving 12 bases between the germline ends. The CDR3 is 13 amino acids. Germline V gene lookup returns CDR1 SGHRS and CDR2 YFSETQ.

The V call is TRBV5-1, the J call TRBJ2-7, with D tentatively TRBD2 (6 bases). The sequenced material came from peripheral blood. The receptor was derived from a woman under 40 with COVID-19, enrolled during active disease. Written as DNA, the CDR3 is TGCGCCAGCAGCCCGGGGAGGCAGTACGAGCAGTACTTC. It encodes CASSPGRQYEQYF. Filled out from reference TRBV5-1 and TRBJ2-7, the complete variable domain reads KAGVTQTPRYLIKTRGQQVTLSCSPISGHRSVSWYQQTPGQGLQFLFEYFSETQRNKGNFPGRFSGRQFSNSRSEMNVSTLELGDSALYLCASSPGRQYEQYFGPGTRLTVT.